The 10 T cell receptor beta chains below come from one sample, sequenced in a study of Graves' ophthalmopathy and Graves' hyperthyroidism. Amplification targeted the TCR beta CDR3 regions, with RNA transcripts as the source material. The first-round RT-PCR employed HTBI primers together with the Qiagen OneStep RT-PCR kit. A multiplex PCR was then performed as the second round. TCRdb used MiXCR to reprocess the multiplex PCR reads, holding one entry per CDR3 protein. The data hold hundreds of thousands of distinct CDR3 sequences, with about a fifth observed a single time. The sample consisted of peripheral blood. These receptors all come from a woman aged 18-35 years with stable Graves' hyperthyroidism. Some clones in this sample may be carry-over from other donors' samples.

This chain links TRBV6-1 with TRBJ1-5; 11 nucleotides agree with TRBD1. Germline CDR1 is MNHNS and CDR2 is SASEGT. The CDR3 covers 14 residues. The junction had 3 bases not matched to a gene; V was cut back by 7 bases and J by 4 bases. CDR3: CASIGTGGNQPQHF. CDR3 bases: TGTGCCAGCATCGGGACAGGGGGGAATCAGCCCCAGCATTTT.

The gene calls are TRBV30 and TRBJ1-2; D perhaps matches TRBD1 (5 bases). The CDR3 consists of 13 residues. V was pared by 4 bases and J by 3 bases, with 12 bases between. Germline V gene data show CDR1 as GTSNPN and CDR2 as SVGIG (reference sequence). CDR3 in DNA: TGTGCCTGGAACCCCGGGACGGACTATGGCTACACCTTC. Translation: CAWNPGTDYGYTF. Variable domain in full (rest from reference TRBV30 and TRBJ1-2): SQTIHQWPATLVQPVGSPLSLECTVEGTSNPNLYWYRQAAGRGLQLLFYSVGIGQISSEVPQNLSASRPQDRQFILSSKKLLLSDSGFYLCAWNPGTDYGYTFGSGTRLTVV.

V gene TRBV20-1 combines with J gene TRBJ1-1, with TRBD1 identical over 7 bases. This CDR3 comprises 14 residues. V gave up 6 bases and J gave up 5 bases; unmatched junction bases: 12. Germline loops: CDR1 DFQATT, CDR2 SNEGSKA (reference sequence). CDR3 protein: CSAKTGSVVTEAFF. CDR3 nucleotide sequence: TGCAGTGCCAAGACAGGGTCCGTGGTTACTGAAGCTTTCTTT.

This clonotype was detected ten times or more. J is TRBJ1-1 and V is TRBV5-1; 9 nucleotides line up with TRBD1. CDR1 is SGHRS, CDR2 YFSETQ, per germline. The length of the CDR3 is 16 residues. Trimming cost V 3 bases and J 0 bases; bases outside gene matches: 6. The DNA for the CDR3 is TGCGCCAGCAGCTCAACCGGGACAGGGCTGAACACTGAAGCTTTCTTT. Translation gives CASSSTGTGLNTEAFF.

Many counts were recorded for this clonotype. The chain is built from TRBV20-1 and TRBJ1-2; D gene ambiguous. V lost 2 bases to trimming and J lost 3 bases, with 19 bases between them. The length of the CDR3 is 16 residues. Germline assignment: CDR1 DFQATT and CDR2 SNEGSKA (reference sequence). CDR3 in amino acids: CSARLSLRREHYGYTF. The CDR3 bases are TGCAGTGCTAGACTTAGCCTCCGTCGGGAGCACTATGGCTACACCTTC.

This clonotype was counted ten times or more. This chain links TRBV6-1 with TRBJ1-6; D gene ambiguous. Germline values: CDR1 MNHNS, CDR2 SASEGT. V was shortened by 2 bases and J by 5 bases, with 13 bases between the two germline ends. The CDR3 runs 16 residues. The CDR3 nucleotides are TGTGCCAGCAGTGAATACGGGGATACGGATAATTCACCCCTCCACTTT. This codes for CASSEYGDTDNSPLHF.

This clonotype showed up many times. The chain employs TRBV10-3 and TRBJ1-1; 9 nucleotides agree with TRBD1. CDR3 length: 14 residues. The germline CDR1 and CDR2 sequences are ENHRY and SYGVKD. V trimming: 7 bases; J trimming: 4 bases; junction bases outside the gene matches: 7. CDR3 sequence reads: CAIMGTGTGTEAFF. The CDR3 DNA sequence: TGTGCCATCATGGGGACAGGGACGGGCACTGAAGCTTTCTTT.

The chain combines TRBV11-1 with TRBJ1-1; the D gene is possibly TRBD1 (6 bases). This CDR3 has 13 amino acids. CDR1 and CDR2 (germline): SGHAT, FQDESV (reference sequence). V was pared by 1 base and J by 11 bases, with 14 bases between. For the CDR3, the DNA is TGTGCCAGCAGCTTAGAGATTACAGGGATGGCTTTCTTT. Translation gives CASSLEITGMAFF.

This clonotype has ten or more counts. The rearrangement links TRBV30 to TRBJ2-7; 8 bases match TRBD2. Germline CDR1 is GTSNPN and CDR2 is SVGIG (reference sequence). The CDR3 is made up of 13 amino acids. V lost 2 bases to trimming and J lost 7 bases; unmatched junction nucleotides: 7. The DNA of the CDR3 is TGTGCCTGGAGTCGGACTAGCCTGGGGGAGCAGTACTTC. It specifies CAWSRTSLGEQYF.

In its sample, this clonotype was seen many times. The rearrangement uses TRBV30 and TRBJ2-5; tentative D call: TRBD1 (6 bases). Germline V CDR1 and CDR2: GTSNPN, SVGIG (reference sequence). V lost 4 bases and J 4 bases, leaving 7 bases between the germline ends. The CDR3 loop spans 11 amino acids. This CDR3 is CAWTGAETQYF. The DNA of the CDR3 is TGTGCCTGGACAGGGGCAGAGACCCAGTACTTC.